This TCR beta chain was profiled in a study of blood T cell repertoires in COVID-19. About the study: The origin of the acute and convalescent COVID-19 samples was the United States, Italy and Spain. Sample material is recorded as cDNA or gDNA derived from T cells, B-cell-depleted T cells, or PBMCs.

The data were produced by immunoSEQ multiplex PCR, yet TCRdb's version contains in-frame clones alone and is incomplete. The sample has 150,000 or so clones, 83% seen once; the top ten hold approximately 4%. Enrolled through a virtual design, the participants were between about 18 and 89 years of age and came from 24 US areas. This CDR3 comprises 16 residues. Germline lookup yields CDR1 LGHNA and CDR2 YNFKEQ. With 1 base clipped from V and 5 bases from J, the junction kept 10 bases outside the gene matches. The chain combines TRBV4-2 with TRBJ2-7, with 8 bases matching TRBD2. The receptor was isolated from a woman aged 45-60 years in a cohort exposed to, infected with or recovered from COVID-19 (not recorded which). Sequencing used PBMCs or T cells enriched from blood (not recorded which). CDR3 in amino acids: CASSQGLAPRGNEQYF. DNA of the CDR3: TGTGCCAGCAGCCAAGGACTAGCGCCCCGAGGGAACGAGCAGTACTTC.